This T cell receptor beta chain emerged from a study of T cell changes during pregnancy in multiple sclerosis (dated by TCRdb to the late 2010s). At the level of the whole study: The study looked at changes in the T cell repertoire across pregnancy in women with multiple sclerosis.

Libraries came from the immunoSEQ multiplex PCR assay. Not all clones reach the TCRdb copy of this immuneACCESS table, which keeps in-frame sequences only. Checked studies attribute under half of the gap to unresolved V genes and leave the rest unexplained. The sample table contains tens of thousands of clones; only one count was recorded for approximately 90% of them. The ten top clones hold approximately 0.5% of the sample. Turning to this clone: What antigen it recognizes has not been identified. Base qualities were left out, and no much larger clone turns up one base away.

CDR3 length: 16 amino acids, cysteine to phenylalanine. The read is trimmed to its CDR3 DNA, 48 bases read in frame from base 1. From the germline V gene, CDR1 is MDHEN and CDR2 is SYDVKM. Trimming removed 10 bases from V and 7 bases from J; the gene matches leave 14 bases unexplained. The chain links TRBV28 with TRBJ2-5, with 14 middle bases fitting TRBD2. This TCR was sampled from a female donor with multiple sclerosis, enrolled in a pregnancy study. This specimen was CD4+ T cells from peripheral blood mononuclear cells, taken in the third trimester of pregnancy. The CDR3 loop reads CAIQGLAGGGWGTQYF. The sequenced DNA: TGTGCCATCCAAGGACTAGCGGGAGGCGGATGGGGGACCCAGTACTTC.